This TCR beta chain originates from a study of identical twins. The sample holds a few counts of this clonotype. TCRdb reprocessed the 5' RACE reads with MiXCR, giving one entry per CDR3 protein. The sample has about 520,000 distinct CDR3 sequences, roughly a fifth seen once. V shed 6 bases and J 15 bases; nucleotides not matched to a gene: 11. The length of the CDR3 is 12 residues. Germline lookup yields CDR1 LGHDT and CDR2 YNNKEL (reference sequence). The sample was also linked to a second study, of T cells expressing NK-cell markers.

The sequence was collected from a woman aged 18-29 years in good health. The sequenced sample was CD4+ T cells sorted from blood. The chain recombines TRBV3-1 with TRBJ1-3; 7 positions match TRBD1. The DNA of the CDR3 is TGTGCCAGCAGTCATCAAACCGGGACAGCATATTTT. This gives the protein CASSHQTGTAYF.